One sample yielded the 14 T cell receptor beta chains listed below, sequenced in a study of spatial heterogeneity in lung cancer. Described time point: sample taken at primary tumor resection. Unsorted whole RNA samples from tumor, nontumor lung or frozen PBMC were sequenced. TCRdb re-analysed the 5' RACE reads in MiXCR, keeping a single row per CDR3 protein. The sample records about 85,000 distinct CDR3 sequences, 15% to 25% being singletons. The sample was PBMCs, taken at surgery. These receptors were collected from a male donor with early-stage non-small cell lung cancer.

This clonotype was seen a few times. J is TRBJ1-2 and V is TRBV20-1; D might be TRBD1 (5 bases). Germline CDR1 and CDR2: DFQATT and SNEGSKA (reference sequence). V was shortened by 4 bases and J by 7 bases, with 13 bases between the two germline ends. CDR3 length: 12 residues. The DNA for the CDR3 is TGCAGTGCTATGGGGACGGCCCTTGGCTACACCTTC. This sequence encodes CSAMGTALGYTF.

The chain links TRBV7-2 to TRBJ1-4; weak D call: TRBD1 (5 bases). There are 15 residues in the CDR3. CDR1 is SGHTA, CDR2 FQGNSA, per germline. V lost 1 base and J lost 4, with 10 bases in between. The CDR3 nucleotides are TGTGCCAGCAGCTTAGTCCTGGGGGGTAATGAAAAACTGTTTTTT. It codes for CASSLVLGGNEKLFF.

This clonotype has only a few counts. The chain combines TRBV29-1 with TRBJ1-2, with 11 bases identical to TRBD1. V lost 5 bases, J lost 8 bases, and 4 bases stayed unmatched. Germline-derived CDR1 and CDR2 are SQVTM and ANQGSEA. The CDR3 has 12 residues. For the CDR3, the DNA is TGCAGCGTTCTGGGACAGGGGGGCGGCTACACCTTC. The encoded protein is CSVLGQGGGYTF. The full variable domain, completed using reference TRBV29-1 and TRBJ1-2, is SAVISQKPSRDICQRGTSLTIQCQVDSQVTMMFWYRQQPGQSLTLIATANQGSEATYESGFVIDKFPISRPNLTFSTLTVSNMSPEDSSIYLCSVLGQGGGYTFGSGTRLTVV.

This clonotype was counted a few times. The rearrangement links TRBV14 to TRBJ2-1, with TRBD2 identical over 9 bases. The CDR3 totals 18 residues. The germline V gene has CDR1 SGHDN and CDR2 FVKESK. V shed 2 bases and J 9 bases; nucleotides not matched to a gene: 17. The CDR3 loop reads CASSQPPFDSGRRSEQFF. The DNA for the CDR3 is TGTGCCAGCAGCCAACCCCCGTTTGATAGCGGGAGAAGGAGTGAGCAGTTCTTC.

In this sample, this clonotype turned up a few times. The chain employs TRBV6-5 and TRBJ1-2; 12 bases line up with TRBD1. The CDR3 is 15 amino acids. The V gene end was trimmed by 2 bases and the J gene end by 8 bases; junction bases not matched to a gene: 6. Per the germline V gene, CDR1 is MNHEY and CDR2 is SVGAGI. The CDR3 spells CASSYRDRGPRGYTF. CDR3 DNA: TGTGCCAGCAGTTACCGGGACAGGGGGCCTAGGGGCTACACCTTC.

V and J are TRBV9 and TRBJ1-4; D ambiguous. This CDR3 spans 13 amino acids. Germline V gene lookup returns CDR1 SGDLS and CDR2 YYNGEE. Trimming stripped 7 bases from V and 8 bases from J, with 15 bases between. In DNA form, the CDR3 reads TGTGCCAGCGGCGACCTCGGCGGAGAAAAACTGTTTTTT. Amino acids: CASGDLGGEKLFF. The complete variable domain, with remaining parts taken from reference TRBV9 and TRBJ1-4, reads DSGVTQTPKHLITATGQRVTLRCSPRSGDLSVYWYQQSLDQGLQFLIQYYNGEERAKGNILERFSAQQFPDLHSELNLSSLELGDSALYFCASGDLGGEKLFFGSGTQLSVL.

This chain links TRBV11-1 with TRBJ2-2; 8 nucleotides match TRBD2. The CDR3 is 16 amino acids. Unmatched junction bases numbered 6, after V lost 2 bases and J lost 4 bases. Germline lookup yields CDR1 SGHAT and CDR2 FQDESV (reference sequence). The DNA for the CDR3 is TGTGCCAGCAGCTTACCTAGCGGGCCCGTCACCGGGGAGCTGTTTTTT. This encodes CASSLPSGPVTGELFF.

This clonotype was seen repeatedly, ten times or more. The V call is TRBV14, the J call TRBJ1-4; D remains ambiguous. The V gene's germline CDR1 is SGHDN and CDR2 FVKESK. The CDR3 extends over 11 amino acids. Trimming removed 3 bases at V and 11 bases at J, with 7 bases between. In DNA form, the CDR3 reads TGTGCCAGCAGCCACGGCGGGAAACTGTTTTTT. As protein: CASSHGGKLFF.

The table lists this clonotype with a few counts. The chain is built from TRBV6-1 and TRBJ1-2, with D possibly matching TRBD1 (6 bases). The CDR3 contains 14 residues. The germline V and J ends were trimmed by 8 bases and 5 bases, with 18 bases remaining between them. CDR1 and CDR2 from the germline V gene are MNHNS and SASEGT. The CDR3 region has the DNA TGTGCCAGCGATGGGTTACAGGGATTATATGGCTACACCTTC. Amino acids: CASDGLQGLYGYTF.

The chain recombines TRBV18 with TRBJ1-1; no firm D call. Germline-derived CDR1 and CDR2 are KGHSH and LQKENI. The CDR3 consists of 15 residues. V was shortened by 3 bases and J by 2 bases, with 13 bases between the two germline ends. The CDR3 DNA reads TGTGCCAGCTCACCGGAGGCGGCTCTAAACACTGAAGCTTTCTTT. Translated, it gives CASSPEAALNTEAFF.

This clonotype has a handful of counts. J is TRBJ2-5 and V is TRBV7-3; 9 bases map to TRBD2. The CDR3 covers 16 residues. From germline, CDR1 is SGHTA and CDR2 FQGTGA. The V segment lost 5 bases and the J segment 2 bases; nucleotides outside the gene matches: 9. The CDR3 reads CASSPGSSGIQETQYF. The CDR3 bases are TGTGCCAGCAGCCCCGGCTCTAGCGGGATTCAAGAGACCCAGTACTTC.

This clonotype was observed a few times. The gene calls are TRBV7-2 and TRBJ2-1, with TRBD2 identical over 7 bases. V lost 3 bases and J lost 0; bases outside the gene matches: 11. Germline values: CDR1 SGHTA, CDR2 FQGNSA. The CDR3 is 18 residues long. The CDR3 DNA sequence: TGTGCCAGCAGCTTGGGCGCGGGAGCCATGGGCTCCTACAATGAGCAGTTCTTC. Its protein product is CASSLGAGAMGSYNEQFF.

The CDR3 region is CSATPGQALYEQYF. As DNA, the CDR3 is TGCAGTGCTACTCCGGGACAGGCGCTATACGAGCAGTACTTC. The chain uses TRBV20-1 and TRBJ2-7; 8 nucleotides agree with TRBD1. Trimming took 4 bases from V and 4 from J; bases not matched to a gene: 9. This CDR3 contains 14 residues. The germline gives CDR1 DFQATT, CDR2 SNEGSKA (reference sequence).

The J gene is TRBJ1-5, the V gene TRBV7-2; D perhaps matches TRBD1 (5 bases). The CDR3 runs to 16 residues. Trimming pared 1 base from V and 0 bases from J, leaving 10 bases between. Germline V lookup: CDR1 SGHTA, CDR2 FQGNSA. CDR3 coding DNA: TGTGCCAGCAGCTTAGGAGACAGCCCTAGCAATCAGCCCCAGCATTTT. This encodes CASSLGDSPSNQPQHF.